This section outlines one T cell receptor (beta chain) sequence together with its context. The source of the sample is a study of OX40 agonist ivuxolimab in advanced cancers. Profiling relied on immunoSEQ multiplex PCR, and the TCRdb table lists in-frame clones only, not all of them. The sample holds some 70,000 clones, just under 85% seen once. Germline CDR1 and CDR2: SGHRS and YFSETQ. The CDR3 is 15 residues long. V was pared by 5 bases and J by 2 bases, with 4 bases of the junction left unmatched. The V call is TRBV5-1, the J call TRBJ2-2, with 9 bases identical to TRBD2. The source of this sequence is an adult with an advanced solid tumor such as melanoma, head and neck, liver or kidney cancer. This sample comprised CD4+ or CD8+ T cells sorted from blood, obtained in a trial of the OX40 agonist ivuxolimab. The CDR3 bases are TGCGCCAGCAGGCTAGCGGGACACAACACCGGGGAGCTGTTTTTT. Its protein product is CASRLAGHNTGELFF.